Each of the 21 T cell receptor beta chains below was sequenced from the same sample in a study of control samples from healthy donors and cancer patients. The data were produced by immunoSEQ multiplex PCR, yet TCRdb's version contains in-frame clones alone and is incomplete. The sample yields 150,000 to 200,000 clones, approximately 86% seen once. Sequenced input: blood. The receptor set was obtained from a man between 18 and 35 years old in good health.

This rearrangement joins TRBV27 to TRBJ1-6; tentative D call: TRBD1 (6 bases). This CDR3 comprises 14 residues. Trimming removed 7 bases from V and 7 bases from J, with 14 bases in between. Germline V gene sequence: CDR1 MNHEY, CDR2 SMNVEV (reference sequence). This CDR3 is CASMSQGMNSPLHF. The DNA for the CDR3 is TGTGCCAGCATGTCCCAGGGGATGAATTCACCCCTCCACTTT.

The chain links TRBV5-1 to TRBJ2-2; 9 nucleotides line up with TRBD1. Trimming removed 3 bases from V and 4 bases from J; junction bases left unmatched: 4. Germline CDR1 reads SGHRS; CDR2 reads YFSETQ. The CDR3 has 15 residues. The CDR3 reads CASSWRTGATGELFF. The CDR3 DNA follows: TGCGCCAGCAGCTGGAGGACAGGGGCCACCGGGGAGCTGTTTTTT. The whole variable domain, remainder taken from reference TRBV5-1 and TRBJ2-2, is KAGVTQTPRYLIKTRGQQVTLSCSPISGHRSVSWYQQTPGQGLQFLFEYFSETQRNKGNFPGRFSGRQFSNSRSEMNVSTLELGDSALYLCASSWRTGATGELFFGEGSRLTVL.

The chain carries TRBV19 and TRBJ1-6, with TRBD1 identical over 7 bases. V lost 3 bases to trimming and J lost 10 bases; unmatched junction nucleotides: 15. The CDR3 has 17 amino acids. Germline V CDR1 and CDR2: LNHDA, SQIVND (reference sequence). In DNA form, the CDR3 reads TGTGCCAGTAGTATCGGCCAGGGGGGCGAGCAGGGCTCACCCCTCCACTTT. Protein sequence: CASSIGQGGEQGSPLHF.

The chain joins TRBV6-6 to TRBJ2-5; D is undetermined. V shed 6 bases and J shed 3 bases, with 11 bases lying between them. CDR1 and CDR2 (germline): MNHNY, SVGAGI (reference sequence). There are 13 residues in the CDR3. The CDR3 DNA reads as TGTGCCAGCAGGCTGCGGTTGGAAGAGACCCAGTACTTC. This gives the protein CASRLRLEETQYF.

The rearrangement links TRBV16 to TRBJ2-7; TRBD1 might be the D (7 bases). Germline V gene data show CDR1 as KGHSY and CDR2 as FQNENV. The CDR3 is 14 amino acids. V was shortened by 6 bases and J by 3 bases, with 15 bases between the two germline ends. CDR3 in DNA: TGTGCCAGCAGTCTAGGAGGGGGCAGCTACGAGCAGTACTTC. This sequence encodes CASSLGGGSYEQYF. The whole variable domain, filled in from reference TRBV16 and TRBJ2-7, reads GEEVAQTPKHLVRGEGQKAKLYCAPIKGHSYVFWYQQVLKNEFKFLISFQNENVFDETGMPKERFSAKCLPNSPCSLEIQATKLEDSAVYFCASSLGGGSYEQYFGPGTRLTVT.

V usage is TRBV9 and J usage is TRBJ2-2; no reliable D call. From germline, CDR1 is SGDLS and CDR2 YYNGEE. Trimming removed 1 base at V and 4 bases at J, with 5 bases between. There are 13 residues in the CDR3. DNA of the CDR3: TGTGCCAGCAGCGTAAGGGTCACCGGGGAGCTGTTTTTT. It yields the protein CASSVRVTGELFF.

The chain has TRBV7-2 and TRBJ2-3, with 7 bases aligning to TRBD1. The CDR3 has 15 amino acids. Germline values: CDR1 SGHTA, CDR2 FQGNSA. V dropped 4 bases and J dropped 2; count of bases not matched to a gene: 6. Here the CDR3 reads CASSSTGRNTDTQYF. Here the CDR3 DNA reads TGTGCCAGCAGCTCGACAGGGCGTAACACAGATACGCAGTATTTT.

The chain employs TRBV6-2 or TRBV6-3 and TRBJ1-2, with TRBD1 identical over 8 bases. The CDR3 runs 11 residues. Germline loops: CDR1 MNHEY, CDR2 SVGEGT. The ends lost 5 bases at V and 12 bases at J; junction bases unmatched: 5. CDR3 protein: CASSLGTGHTF. The CDR3 DNA sequence: TGTGCCAGCAGTCTCGGGACAGGACACACCTTC.

The chain joins TRBV7-2 to TRBJ2-1; weak D call: TRBD2 (7 bases). The V gene lost 2 bases and the J gene lost 12 bases, with 17 bases spanning the gap. Germline assignment: CDR1 SGHTA and CDR2 FQGNSA. The CDR3 is 14 amino acids. The CDR3 bases are TGTGCCAGCAGCTTATCAATGGGGGGGGCAGGGCAGTTCTTC. Encoded protein: CASSLSMGGAGQFF.

This chain uses TRBV5-6 with TRBJ1-6; 8 positions agree with TRBD1. The CDR3 has 14 amino acids. Trimming took 5 bases from V and 10 from J; bases not matched to a gene: 8. Germline CDR1 and CDR2: SGHDT and YYEEEE. The CDR3 DNA follows: TGTGCCAGCAGTAACGGACAGGGAGTATCACCCCTCCACTTT. Translation: CASSNGQGVSPLHF. The variable domain in full, completed from reference TRBV5-6 and TRBJ1-6, reads DAGVTQSPTHLIKTRGQQVTLRCSPKSGHDTVSWYQQALGQGPQFIFQYYEEEERQRGNFPDRFSGHQFPNYSSELNVNALLLGDSALYLCASSNGQGVSPLHFGNGTRLTVT.

The CDR3 sequence is CASSSGLTDYEQYF. CDR3 bases: TGTGCCAGCAGTTCAGGACTAACCGACTACGAGCAGTACTTC. The rearrangement uses TRBV28 and TRBJ2-7; possibly TRBD2 for D (6 bases). Germline CDR1 is MDHEN and CDR2 is SYDVKM. Trimming cost V 4 bases and J 3 bases, with 13 bases left between them. This CDR3 is 14 amino acids long.

The chain is built from TRBV7-9 and TRBJ2-2; possible D gene TRBD2, 6 bases. Germline-derived CDR1 and CDR2 are SEHNR and FQNEAQ (reference sequence). The ends were cut back, 3 bases at V and 7 bases at J, with 6 bases in the middle. This CDR3 has 12 residues. This CDR3 is CASSFSGGELFF. CDR3 in DNA: TGTGCCAGCAGCTTTAGCGGCGGGGAGCTGTTTTTT.

The V and J genes are TRBV18 and TRBJ2-7, with 7 bases that match TRBD1. Germline values: CDR1 KGHSH, CDR2 LQKENI. The CDR3 contains 14 residues. The trim removed 4 bases at V and 6 bases at J, leaving 9 bases unmatched. CDR3: CASSLSGKGAEQYF. CDR3 nucleotides: TGTGCCAGCTCACTCTCTGGTAAGGGGGCCGAGCAGTACTTC.

V gene TRBV19 combines with J gene TRBJ2-3; 11 bases agree with TRBD1. The germline CDR1 and CDR2 sequences are LNHDA and SQIVND (reference sequence). Trimming cost V 8 bases and J 3 bases; bases outside gene matches: 1. The CDR3 totals 13 residues. CDR3 amino acids: CASGQGATDTQYF. The CDR3 region has the DNA TGTGCCAGTGGACAGGGGGCGACAGATACGCAGTATTTT. The entire variable domain, with the rest obtained from reference TRBV19 and TRBJ2-3, is as follows: DGGITQSPKYLFRKEGQNVTLSCEQNLNHDAMYWYRQDPGQGLRLIYYSQIVNDFQKGDIAEGYSVSREKKESFPLTVTSAQKNPTAFYLCASGQGATDTQYFGPGTRLTVL.

The chain has TRBV30 and TRBJ1-5, with D perhaps matching TRBD1 (5 bases). Trimming stripped 3 bases from V and 11 bases from J, with 17 bases between. CDR3 size: 13 residues. CDR1 is GTSNPN, CDR2 SVGIG, per germline (reference sequence). The CDR3 bases are TGTGCCTGGAGCCAAGCCGGAGACAGTACCCAGCATTTT. Its translation: CAWSQAGDSTQHF. The whole variable domain, filled in from reference TRBV30 and TRBJ1-5, reads SQTIHQWPATLVQPVGSPLSLECTVEGTSNPNLYWYRQAAGRGLQLLFYSVGIGQISSEVPQNLSASRPQDRQFILSSKKLLLSDSGFYLCAWSQAGDSTQHFGDGTRLSIL.

V gene TRBV28 combines with J gene TRBJ1-2, with a tentative D call TRBD1 (6 bases). Trimming took 1 base from V and 7 from J, leaving 19 bases between them. The germline V gene encodes CDR1 MDHEN and CDR2 SYDVKM. The CDR3 runs to 16 residues. The CDR3 region has the DNA TGTGCCAGCAGTTTATTCTGGGGGCAGGGGACTTCTGGCTACACCTTC. Residues: CASSLFWGQGTSGYTF.

The chain combines TRBV5-1 with TRBJ2-3; 7 bases agree with TRBD2. CDR3 length: 16 residues. The ends lost 4 bases at V and 5 bases at J; junction bases unmatched: 13. The germline V gene encodes CDR1 SGHRS and CDR2 YFSETQ. CDR3: CASSPLTGTKQDTQYF. The CDR3 DNA is TGCGCCAGCAGCCCCCTGACCGGGACTAAACAAGATACGCAGTATTTT.

The chain is built from TRBV7-9 and TRBJ2-1; D tentatively fits TRBD1 or TRBD2 (6 bases each). The V end was cut by 5 bases, the J end by 9 bases, with 14 bases between. The V gene's germline CDR1 is SEHNR and CDR2 FQNEAQ (reference sequence). The CDR3 is 13 residues long. The CDR3 here is CASSLGGGTEQFF. In nucleotides, the CDR3 is TGTGCCAGCAGCCTAGGAGGGGGGACTGAGCAGTTCTTC.

The rearrangement uses TRBV7-8 and TRBJ2-5; TRBD2 is a possible D gene (5 bases). Germline CDR1 and CDR2: SGHVS and FQNEAQ. The V gene lost 2 bases and the J gene lost 5 bases, with 9 bases spanning the gap. The CDR3 loop spans 13 amino acids. CDR3 bases: TGTGCCAGCAGCTTACGGGGTGGTGAGACCCAGTACTTC. Protein: CASSLRGGETQYF.

The V call is TRBV10-3, the J call TRBJ1-3, with D unclear. Germline V CDR1 and CDR2: ENHRY, SYGVKD. V was cut by 2 bases and J by 11 bases, with 13 bases left in between. This CDR3 is 13 amino acids long. CDR3 sequence reads: CAISEQSGVPIYF. CDR3 nucleotides: TGTGCCATCAGTGAGCAAAGTGGGGTACCCATATATTTT.

The chain joins TRBV28 to TRBJ1-1, with D perhaps matching TRBD1 (5 bases). The germline V gene encodes CDR1 MDHEN and CDR2 SYDVKM. Trimming left V 2 bases short and J 0 bases short, with 7 bases between. The CDR3 contains 14 residues. The CDR3, as DNA: TGTGCCAGCAGTTTAATAGGGGTGAACACTGAAGCTTTCTTT. Translated: CASSLIGVNTEAFF.